Each of the 20 T cell receptor beta chains below was sequenced from the same sample in a study of human T cells and chemical hapten exposure. TCRdb re-called the RACE reads through MiXCR, storing one row per CDR3 protein. Of 150,000 to 200,000 distinct CDR3 sequences detected, 24% appear once; the ten largest clones hold roughly 2.4%. Time point given: patch test 3, about 24 weeks after DPC sensitization. Treatment in this sample: therapeutic diphenylcyclopropenone sensitization with weekly scalp DPC. Source: whole blood, taken in connection with sensitization to the hapten diphenylcyclopropenone (DPC). The receptors come from a woman aged 40 to 49 with alopecia areata. Some clones in this sample may be carry-over from other donors' samples.

This chain uses TRBV7-9 with TRBJ1-2; D not certain. The germline CDR1 and CDR2 sequences are SEHNR and FQNEAQ (reference sequence). Trimming left V 1 base short and J 8 bases short, with 14 bases between. The CDR3 covers 14 residues. DNA of the CDR3: TGTGCCAGCAGCTTAGAGGGATTTCAGCAGGGCTACACCTTC. Its translation is CASSLEGFQQGYTF.

Only a few counts were recorded for this clonotype. This chain links TRBV29-1 with TRBJ2-1; D ambiguous. Germline V CDR1 and CDR2: SQVTM, ANQGSEA. The CDR3 is 13 residues long. V was pared by 4 bases and J by 3 bases, with 10 bases between. CDR3 protein: CSVGLAGYNEQFF. The DNA of the CDR3 is TGCAGCGTTGGGTTAGCAGGCTACAATGAGCAGTTCTTC.

The chain joins TRBV29-1 to TRBJ2-2, with TRBD2 matching over 8 bases. V was clipped by 4 bases and J by 5 bases; unmatched bases: 6. The CDR3 extends over 14 amino acids. Germline loops: CDR1 SQVTM, CDR2 ANQGSEA. The CDR3 is CSVGKASGTGELFF. In DNA form, the CDR3 reads TGCAGCGTTGGGAAGGCTAGCGGGACCGGGGAGCTGTTTTTT.

The genes are TRBV28 and TRBJ1-5; TRBD1 agrees at 8 bases. Germline assignment: CDR1 MDHEN and CDR2 SYDVKM. Germline trimming cut 6 bases from V and 7 bases from J; bases unmatched to any gene: 11. This CDR3 contains 15 residues. The CDR3 sequence: CASRYLTGVGQPQHF. The DNA of the CDR3 is TGTGCCAGCAGATACCTGACAGGGGTAGGACAGCCCCAGCATTTT.

This sequence joins TRBV15 and TRBJ2-7; D unclear. CDR1 and CDR2 (germline): LNHNV, YYDKDF (reference sequence). V shed 5 bases and J shed 0 bases, with 5 bases lying between them. This CDR3 region has 12 residues. The CDR3 sequence is CATSALSYEQYF. The DNA of the CDR3 is TGTGCCACCAGCGCACTCTCCTACGAGCAGTACTTC.

This clonotype was found a few times. V usage is TRBV5-5 and J usage is TRBJ2-5, with D maybe TRBD1 (5 bases). Trimming cost V 2 bases and J 5 bases, with 10 bases left between them. Germline V gives CDR1 SGHKS, CDR2 YYEKEE (reference sequence). CDR3 length: 13 residues. The CDR3 DNA sequence: TGTGCCAGCAGCTTTGGCCCAGGGGAGACCCAGTACTTC. It translates to CASSFGPGETQYF.

This chain links TRBV7-9 with TRBJ2-1, with TRBD2 matching 13 bases. This CDR3 region has 15 residues. After removal of 4 bases from V and 7 bases from J, the junction contained 4 bases not matched to a gene. Germline values: CDR1 SEHNR, CDR2 FQNEAQ (reference sequence). The CDR3 spells CASSSRLAGGNEQFF. In DNA, the CDR3 is TGTGCCAGCAGCTCTCGACTAGCGGGAGGTAATGAGCAGTTCTTC.

V usage is TRBV5-4 and J usage is TRBJ1-2; D is unresolved. The germline CDR1 and CDR2 sequences are SGHNT and YYREEE (reference sequence). The V end lost 0 bases, the J end lost 4 bases, and 10 bases lay between the germline ends. The CDR3 is 14 residues long. CDR3 region: CASSLAAQVYGYTF. The CDR3 DNA sequence: TGTGCCAGCAGCTTGGCCGCGCAGGTCTATGGCTACACCTTC.

The V and J genes are TRBV7-2 and TRBJ1-2, with D unclear. Trimming removed 5 bases from V and 2 bases from J, with 9 bases in between. Germline CDR1 SGHTA, CDR2 FQGNSA. The length of the CDR3 is 13 residues. The CDR3: CASSPDKNYGYTF. CDR3 bases: TGTGCCAGCAGCCCCGACAAGAACTATGGCTACACCTTC. The full variable domain, rest sourced from reference TRBV7-2 and TRBJ1-2, is GAGVSQSPSNKVTEKGKDVELRCDPISGHTALYWYRQSLGQGLEFLIYFQGNSAPDKSGLPSDRFSAERTGGSVSTLTIQRTQQEDSAVYLCASSPDKNYGYTFGSGTRLTVV.

The chain combines TRBV20-1 with TRBJ1-1, with a tentative D call TRBD1 (6 bases). The germline V gene encodes CDR1 DFQATT and CDR2 SNEGSKA (reference sequence). The CDR3 extends over 14 amino acids. The V gene lost 6 bases and the J gene lost 9 bases, with 23 bases spanning the gap. The CDR3 nucleotides are TGCAGTGCCCTAGGGGGGGTGTATAGTAACCAAGCTTTCTTT. It is translated as CSALGGVYSNQAFF.

This clonotype was detected only a few times. The chain has TRBV29-1 and TRBJ2-5, with 10 positions matching TRBD1. This CDR3 spans 14 amino acids. J was trimmed by 5 bases and V by 3 bases; bases with no gene match: 6. Germline values: CDR1 SQVTM, CDR2 ANQGSEA. The CDR3 loop is CSVELTGGGETQYF. The CDR3, as DNA: TGCAGCGTTGAGCTGACAGGGGGCGGGGAGACCCAGTACTTC.

The CDR3 nucleotides read TGCAGCGTGACGGGACTAGCGGGAGCAGGGGGCTCGAATGAGCAGTTCTTC. Amino acids: CSVTGLAGAGGSNEQFF. The rearrangement links TRBV29-1 to TRBJ2-1; 14 nucleotides agree with TRBD2. Unmatched junction bases numbered 14, after V lost 6 bases and J lost 7 bases. Per germline, CDR1 SQVTM and CDR2 ANQGSEA. This CDR3 has 17 residues.

The V and J genes are TRBV10-3 and TRBJ2-3, with D possibly TRBD2 on 5 matching bases. This CDR3 has 14 residues. Germline CDR1 reads ENHRY; CDR2 reads SYGVKD. V was pared by 6 bases and J by 4 bases, with 14 bases between. In nucleotides, the CDR3 is TGTGCCATCAGGCCGCTCCTAGCTGCAGATACGCAGTATTTT. Protein product: CAIRPLLAADTQYF.

The V and J genes are TRBV7-2 and TRBJ1-1; D unresolved. The germline CDR1 and CDR2 sequences are SGHTA and FQGNSA. The CDR3 covers 12 residues. Trimming cost V 3 bases and J 8 bases, with 10 bases left between them. The CDR3 here is CASSLVGAEAFF. The CDR3 coding sequence is TGTGCCAGCAGCTTGGTCGGTGCGGAAGCTTTCTTT.

The V gene is TRBV10-3, the J gene TRBJ1-3; no reliable D call. This CDR3 is 14 amino acids long. Trimming took off 4 bases at V and 2 bases at J, with 9 bases between the two ends. The germline V gene encodes CDR1 ENHRY and CDR2 SYGVKD. DNA of the CDR3: TGTGCCATCAGTGGGGTTCAGCCTGGAAACACCATATATTTT. Translation: CAISGVQPGNTIYF.

This clonotype has more than one count but fewer than ten. The rearrangement uses TRBV5-1 and TRBJ1-1; no clear D gene. This CDR3 has 13 residues. With 2 bases removed from V and 7 bases from J, the gap between germline ends came to 12 bases. From germline, CDR1 is SGHRS and CDR2 YFSETQ. CDR3: CASSFTSYREAFF. Here the CDR3 DNA reads TGCGCCAGCAGCTTTACGAGTTACCGTGAAGCTTTCTTT.

The chain is built from TRBV7-8 and TRBJ2-1, with D uncertain. The CDR3 sequence is 12 residues long. V lost 5 bases and J lost 14, with 16 bases in between. CDR1 and CDR2 from the germline V gene are SGHVS and FQNEAQ. The CDR3 loop is CASSPDSNREFF. Here the CDR3 DNA reads TGTGCCAGCAGCCCAGATTCGAATAGGGAGTTCTTC.

This clonotype was counted a single time. A clone one base away is much larger, so this may be a read error. J is TRBJ1-5 and V is TRBV3-1, with D unresolved. Germline V gives CDR1 LGHDT, CDR2 YNNKEL (reference sequence). The CDR3 covers 13 residues. CDR3 protein: CASSQGPNQSQHF. The CDR3 region has the DNA TGTGCCAGCAGCCAAGGACCAAATCAGTCCCAGCATTTT.

This clonotype turned up a few times. The rearrangement uses TRBV12-3 or TRBV12-4 and TRBJ2-4; TRBD1 matches at 7 bases. This CDR3 has 12 amino acids. Germline trimming cut 5 bases from V and 8 bases from J; bases unmatched to any gene: 3. CDR3 sequence reads: CASSPTGDIQYF. The CDR3 DNA reads as TGTGCCAGCAGTCCCACAGGGGACATTCAGTACTTC.

This clonotype was seen a handful of times. This chain connects TRBV6-5 to TRBJ1-2, with TRBD1 matching 7 bases. The CDR3 spans 17 residues. The V segment lost 6 bases and the J segment 4 bases; nucleotides outside the gene matches: 17. Looked up from germline, CDR1 is MNHEY and CDR2 is SVGAGI. This CDR3 reads CASSRQGAVGPSYGYTF. The CDR3 nucleotides are TGTGCCAGCAGCCGACAGGGAGCCGTCGGACCCAGCTATGGCTACACCTTC.